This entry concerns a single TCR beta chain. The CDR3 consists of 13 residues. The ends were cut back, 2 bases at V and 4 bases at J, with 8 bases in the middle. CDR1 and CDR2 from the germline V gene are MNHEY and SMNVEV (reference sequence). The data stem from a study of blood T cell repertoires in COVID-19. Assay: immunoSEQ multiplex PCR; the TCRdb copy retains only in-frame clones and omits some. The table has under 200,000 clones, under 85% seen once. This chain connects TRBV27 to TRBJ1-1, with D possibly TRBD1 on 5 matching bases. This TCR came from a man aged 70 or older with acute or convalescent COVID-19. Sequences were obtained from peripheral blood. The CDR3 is CASSLRGSTEAFF. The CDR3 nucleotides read TGTGCCAGCAGTTTACGGGGGAGCACTGAAGCTTTCTTT.